The 13 T cell receptor beta chains below come from one sample, sequenced in a study of early T cells in non-severe SARS-CoV-2 infection. TCRdb itself ran the 5' RACE reads through MiXCR, one entry per CDR3 protein. This table holds 55,000 to 65,000 distinct CDR3 sequences, more than 8.5% found once. The specimen sequenced was whole blood. The source of these receptors is an adult who was a healthcare worker with PCR-confirmed SARS-CoV-2 infection or an uninfected control (not recorded which).

This clonotype was picked up a small number of times. This chain joins TRBV7-9 and TRBJ2-7; 9 bases match TRBD1. CDR1 is SEHNR and CDR2 is FQNEAQ in the germline V gene (reference sequence). V shed 5 bases, J shed 6 bases, and the junction held 11 bases outside the gene matches. The length of the CDR3 is 15 residues. As DNA, the CDR3 is TGTGCCAGCAGCCGAATGGGACAGGGCAGGGGCGAGCAGTACTTC. Its protein is CASSRMGQGRGEQYF.

This clonotype was seen ten or more times. The V and J genes are TRBV2 and TRBJ1-2, with no clear D. This CDR3 region has 13 residues. Germline V gene lookup returns CDR1 SNHLY and CDR2 FYNNEI. With 2 bases removed from V and 0 bases from J, the gap between germline ends came to 4 bases. CDR3 sequence reads: CASSERANYGYTF. As DNA, the CDR3 is TGTGCCAGCAGTGAAAGGGCTAACTATGGCTACACCTTC.

V usage is TRBV29-1 and J usage is TRBJ2-2; D ambiguous. Trimming left V 4 bases short and J 4 bases short, with 10 bases between. Germline lookup yields CDR1 SQVTM and CDR2 ANQGSEA. This CDR3 has 13 residues. DNA of the CDR3: TGCAGCGTTGGTCAGATCCTCACCGGGGAGCTGTTTTTT. Protein: CSVGQILTGELFF.

This clonotype was seen ten or more times. The chain carries TRBV27 and TRBJ2-7; tentatively, D is TRBD1 or TRBD2 (5 bases each). Between the trimmed V and J ends, which lost 5 bases and 6 bases, there was a span of 17 bases. CDR1 and CDR2 from the germline V gene are MNHEY and SMNVEV (reference sequence). This CDR3 contains 14 residues. CDR3 nucleotide sequence: TGTGCCAGCAGTCCGGGACCCGGAGCGGTCGAGCAGTACTTC. This encodes CASSPGPGAVEQYF.

The DNA for the CDR3 is TGTGCCAGCAGCTACACTAGCGGGAGCTTCTACGAGCAGTACTTC. Its translation is CASSYTSGSFYEQYF. The chain has TRBV9 and TRBJ2-7; 11 nucleotides line up with TRBD2. V shed 4 bases, J shed 3 bases, and the junction held 6 bases outside the gene matches. The CDR3 length is 15 residues. Looked up from germline, CDR1 is SGDLS and CDR2 is YYNGEE.

Ten or more counts support this clonotype. The chain combines TRBV6-2 or TRBV6-3 with TRBJ2-2; D unclear. The CDR3 has 13 residues. Germline V lookup: CDR1 MNHEY, CDR2 SVGEGT. V gave up 7 bases and J gave up 4 bases, with 10 bases separating them. The CDR3 loop is CASIEQVTGELFF. CDR3 coding DNA: TGTGCCAGCATTGAGCAAGTCACCGGGGAGCTGTTTTTT.

This clonotype was detected ten times or more. In nucleotides, the CDR3 is TGTGCCAGTAGCGGGACAGGGAAAAACATTCAGTACTTC. Translated, it gives CASSGTGKNIQYF. The chain couples TRBV19 to TRBJ2-4, with TRBD1 identical over 9 bases. The V and J ends lost 6 bases and 4 bases, in that order; junction bases with no gene match: 1. Germline CDR1 and CDR2: LNHDA and SQIVND (reference sequence). The CDR3 runs 13 residues.

The V and J genes are TRBV5-1 and TRBJ2-1; perhaps D is TRBD1 or TRBD2 (5 bases each). From germline, CDR1 is SGHRS and CDR2 YFSETQ. The CDR3 spans 12 residues. The germline V and J ends were trimmed by 5 bases and 5 bases, with 8 bases remaining between them. The CDR3 coding sequence is TGCGCCAGCAGTAGAGGGGACAATGAGCAGTTCTTC. Protein sequence: CASSRGDNEQFF.

This clonotype has more than one count but fewer than ten. The rearrangement uses TRBV2 and TRBJ1-1; D remains unclear. V gave up 0 bases and J gave up 7 bases, with 9 bases separating them. The germline V gene has CDR1 SNHLY and CDR2 FYNNEI. This CDR3 is built from 13 residues. DNA for the CDR3: TGTGCCAGCAGTGAAGCGCTAGTAATTGAAGCTTTCTTT. Its translation: CASSEALVIEAFF.

There are many counts of this clonotype. CDR3: CSARLADTQYF. The CDR3 DNA reads as TGCAGTGCCCGCCTAGCAGATACGCAGTATTTT. The genes are TRBV20-1 and TRBJ2-3; D gene uncertain. CDR3 size: 11 residues. V was clipped by 6 bases and J by 4 bases, with 8 bases between them. Germline CDR1 and CDR2: DFQATT and SNEGSKA (reference sequence).

The sample holds many counts of this clonotype. This chain connects TRBV3-1 to TRBJ2-7, with D unclear. V was shortened by 4 bases and J by 4 bases, with 11 bases between the two germline ends. Germline V gene sequence: CDR1 LGHDT, CDR2 YNNKEL (reference sequence). The CDR3 totals 13 residues. The CDR3 DNA is TGTGCCAGCAGCCGACGAGAGGAGTACGAGCAGTACTTC. Translation gives CASSRREEYEQYF.

Only a few counts were recorded for this clonotype. The J gene is TRBJ2-2, the V gene TRBV13; D might be TRBD1 or TRBD2, each matching 6 bases. The germline gives CDR1 PRHDT, CDR2 FYEKMQ (reference sequence). CDR3 size: 14 residues. The V end was cut by 10 bases, the J end by 4 bases, with 16 bases between. In DNA, the CDR3 is TGTGCCACCAACCGGGGGCAGGGCACCGGGGAGCTGTTTTTT. This gives the protein CATNRGQGTGELFF.

This clonotype was seen at least ten times. This rearrangement joins TRBV2 to TRBJ1-2, with 9 bases aligning to TRBD1. Germline CDR1 is SNHLY and CDR2 is FYNNEI. CDR3 length equals 13 residues. Unmatched junction bases numbered 6, after V lost 6 bases and J lost 7 bases. CDR3 bases: TGTGCCAGCAGGGCTGGGACAGGGCTTGGCTACACCTTC. Translation: CASRAGTGLGYTF. Supplemented by reference TRBV2 and TRBJ1-2, the full variable domain reads EPEVTQTPSHQVTQMGQEVILRCVPISNHLYFYWYRQILGQKVEFLVSFYNNEISEKSEIFDDQFSVERPDGSNFTLKIRSTKLEDSAMYFCASRAGTGLGYTFGSGTRLTVV.